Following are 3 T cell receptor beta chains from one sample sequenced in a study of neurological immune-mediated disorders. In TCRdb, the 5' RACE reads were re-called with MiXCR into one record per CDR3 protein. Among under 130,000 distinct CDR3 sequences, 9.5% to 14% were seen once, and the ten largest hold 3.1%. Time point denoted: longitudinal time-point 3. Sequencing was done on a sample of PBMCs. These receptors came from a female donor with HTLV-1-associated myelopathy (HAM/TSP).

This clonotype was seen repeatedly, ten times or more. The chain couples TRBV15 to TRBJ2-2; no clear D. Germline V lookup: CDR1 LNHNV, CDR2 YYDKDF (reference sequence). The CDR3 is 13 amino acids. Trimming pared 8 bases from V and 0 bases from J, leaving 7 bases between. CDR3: CATHYANTGELFF. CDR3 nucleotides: TGTGCCACCCATTACGCGAACACCGGGGAGCTGTTTTTT.

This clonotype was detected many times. CDR3 nucleotide sequence: TGTGCCAGCGGTGGGGGGTTTACTGAAGCTTTCTTT. It specifies CASGGGFTEAFF. The chain uses TRBV2 and TRBJ1-1, with D possibly being TRBD1 (5 bases). Germline CDR1 is SNHLY and CDR2 is FYNNEI. This CDR3 region has 12 residues. V was clipped by 8 bases and J by 5 bases, with 12 bases between them.

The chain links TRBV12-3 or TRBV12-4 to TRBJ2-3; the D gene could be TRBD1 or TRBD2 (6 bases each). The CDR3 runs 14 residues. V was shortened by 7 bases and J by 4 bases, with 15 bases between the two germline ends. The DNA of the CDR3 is TGTGCCAGCAAAAGACAGGTAGCGGCAGATACGCAGTATTTT. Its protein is CASKRQVAADTQYF.